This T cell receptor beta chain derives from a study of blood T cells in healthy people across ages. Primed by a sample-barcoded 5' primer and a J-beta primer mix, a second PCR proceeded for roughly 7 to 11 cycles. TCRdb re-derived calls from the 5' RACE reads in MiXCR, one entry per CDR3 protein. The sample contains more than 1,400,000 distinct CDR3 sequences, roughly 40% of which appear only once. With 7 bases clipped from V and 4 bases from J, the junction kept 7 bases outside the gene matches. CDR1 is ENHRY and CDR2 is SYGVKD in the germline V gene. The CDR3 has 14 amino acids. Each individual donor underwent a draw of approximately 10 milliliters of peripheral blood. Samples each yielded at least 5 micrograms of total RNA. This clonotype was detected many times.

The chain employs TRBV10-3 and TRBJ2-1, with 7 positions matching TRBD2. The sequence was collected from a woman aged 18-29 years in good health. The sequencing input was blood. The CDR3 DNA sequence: TGTGCCATCATGGGGGGGGACTATTACAATGAGCAGTTCTTC. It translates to CAIMGGDYYNEQFF.